Below, one T cell receptor (beta chain) is given with its context. This clonotype was observed many times. Its antigen remains unidentified. Relative to the germline gene, one junction end is altered; a read error may explain this. The treatment or condition label corresponds to: live attenuated yellow fever vaccine strain. PBMCs were isolated from peripheral blood using a standard Ficoll-Paque protocol. Dynabeads CD4 and CD8 positive selection kits were used to isolate the CD4 and CD8 T-cell fractions. RNA was extracted with TriZol from bulk PBMCs, CD4 and CD8 fractions, and dextramer-positive and dextramer-negative fractions. These data are taken from a study of T cells after yellow fever vaccination (dated by TCRdb to about 2019). Turning to the overall study: The SMART-Seq v4 Ultra Low Input RNA kit was used to prepare libraries from fractions with low cell numbers. To track T-cell clones before and after primary and booster YFV17D yellow fever vaccination, bulk TCR alpha and beta repertoires were sequenced longitudinally. Two healthy male donors made up the cohort, one aged 18 to 29 years and the other aged 30 to 40 years. Bulk PBMC replicates and cell subsets were isolated from blood drawn at multiple timepoints before and after both primary and secondary immunization.

From the cysteine through the phenylalanine, the CDR3 covers 13 amino acids. Of all the DNA, just the CDR3 is kept, 39 bases in frame from base 1. From a lookup of the germline V gene (reference sequence), CDR1 and CDR2 are SEHNR and FQNEAQ. Synthesis of TCR cDNA relied on 5'RACE template switching, a step that introduced a universal primer site along with unique molecular identifiers. Priming for cDNA synthesis came from both the TCR alpha and TCR beta constant segments. Library amplification involved two PCR steps, and the second step added sample barcodes and sequencing adapters. Sequencing of libraries was performed on Illumina HiSeq 2500 (2x100 bp) or NovaSeq (2x150 bp). The paper's data handling went like this. MIGEC was used to demultiplex reads and collapse the reads into UMI consensus sequences, and MiXCR was used for V(D)J alignment. Clonotypes responding to the vaccine were identified with edgeR on replicate PBMC samples, with the criteria of FDR below 0.01 and a log2 fold change above 5 up to day 15. Each bulk clonotype received a CD4 or CD8 identity based on whether the sequenced CD4 or CD8 repertoire contained that clonotype at higher abundance. In-frame beta chains were kept once TCRdb had trimmed the public reads at Q25 with fastp and called clones with MiXCR. Rows with one shared CDR3 protein collapse into an entry with the most common genes and DNA. The V and J calls follow TCRdb's processing rather than the paper's. This sample holds 110,000 to 150,000 distinct CDR3 sequences; about 7% were observed only once. Of the sample, more than 0.55% falls within the top ten clones.

General study outcomes and caveats: Computational filtering was needed because FACS-sorted repertoires could contain abundant contaminating clonotypes from the bulk population. A small fraction of clonotypes showed up in both the CD4 and CD8 compartments, probably as a result of convergent recombination. The secondary T-cell response was found to be weaker but faster than the primary response, with a peak reached on day 5 rather than on day 15. The study included only a couple of donors, which limits how far the findings can be generalized. Most clones expanded after primary vaccination were re-detected after the booster (almost 98% of CD4 and roughly 85% of CD8), suggesting broad memory maintenance.

The specimen was CD4+ T cells sorted from PBMCs, collected 10 days after the yellow fever booster vaccination. The clonotype comes from a man under 40 who received the YFV17D yellow fever vaccine. The rearranged chain carries TRBV7-9 and TRBJ2-3, with 13 bases matching TRBD2. The encoded CDR3 is CAGRLAGGDTQYF. The sequenced DNA is TGTGCCGGCAGACTAGCGGGAGGAGATACGCAGTATTTT.